A selection of T cell receptor beta chains follows, all from one sample in a study of molecular identifiers for immune sequencing clone quantification. TCRdb re-analysed the PCR reads in MiXCR, keeping a single row per CDR3 protein. The table shows nearly 650,000 distinct CDR3 sequences, with about 25% occurring only once. The sample taken for sequencing was naive CD8+ T cells from blood, with Jurkat cell RNA spiked in. The receptors were sampled from a human donor in good health. Some libraries in this study had Jurkat cell RNA spiked in. Both conserved end residues are part of each CDR3. A D gene is named only where the DNA matches it firmly. Where a row states a size, it is once, few, many or the class of an expanded clone; other rows omit it.

clone size,D gene,V gene,J gene,CDR3 DNA,CDR3 protein
-,-,TRBV9,TRBJ2-7,TGTGCCAGCAGCGGTCAGGGAGCCGAGCAGTACTTC,CASSGQGAEQYF
many,-,TRBV12-3/TRBV12-4,TRBJ1-4,TGTGCCAGCAGTAGTACAGGTGGCGCCAGGGAAAAACTGTTTTTT,CASSSTGGAREKLFF
many,TRBD1,TRBV5-1,TRBJ1-5,TGCGCCAGCAGCTTGGTCGGGACAGATCTTAGCAATCAGCCCCAGCATTTT,CASSLVGTDLSNQPQHF
-,-,TRBV13,TRBJ2-2,TGTGCCAGCAGCGCCCGAGTTACGAACACCGGGGAGCTGTTTTTT,CASSARVTNTGELFF
few,-,TRBV6-2/TRBV6-3,TRBJ2-7,TGTGCCAGCAGTTACCCGATGGGGCAGACCAGACCCTACGAGCAGTACTTC,CASSYPMGQTRPYEQYF
few,TRBD1,TRBV12-3/TRBV12-4,TRBJ2-5,TGTGCCAGCAGTTTAGCCGGGACAGTCCAAGAGACCCAGTACTTC,CASSLAGTVQETQYF
many,TRBD2,TRBV19,TRBJ2-5,TGTGCCAGTAGTCTAGGGACTAACGAAGAGACCCAGTACTTC,CASSLGTNEETQYF
many,-,TRBV4-1,TRBJ1-1,TGCGCCAGCAGCCAAGATCGGACCTTTAACACTGAAGCTTTCTTT,CASSQDRTFNTEAFF
many,TRBD1,TRBV6-1,TRBJ2-3,TGTGCCAGCAGTGAGGACAGGGCGGCAGATACGCAGTATTTT,CASSEDRAADTQYF
-,-,TRBV20-1,TRBJ2-7,TGCAGTGCTTCAGGGGTTTATTCCTACGAGCAGTACTTC,CSASGVYSYEQYF
few,-,TRBV4-3,TRBJ1-6,TGCGCCAGCAGCCAAGATACGGATACCTATAATTCACCCCTCCACTTT,CASSQDTDTYNSPLHF
few,-,TRBV19,TRBJ2-6,TGTGCCAGTAGAACTGGGGCCAACGTCCTGACTTTC,CASRTGANVLTF
-,-,TRBV28,TRBJ1-4,TGTGCCAGCAGTTTTGTTGTTTCGGCGGCCGATGAAAAACTGTTTTTT,CASSFVVSAADEKLFF
many,-,TRBV7-9,TRBJ1-3,TGTGCCAGCAGCTTAATCGGACAGCTCTCTGGAAACACCATATATTTT,CASSLIGQLSGNTIYF
-,-,TRBV20-1,TRBJ2-5,TGCAGTGCTAGGATTAGAGATCTCGCGCAAGAGACCCAGTACTTC,CSARIRDLAQETQYF
many,-,TRBV7-2,TRBJ2-3,TGTGCCAGCAGCTTAGGCCCTTTCCTGGATACGCAGTATTTT,CASSLGPFLDTQYF
many,-,TRBV4-2,TRBJ2-7,TGTGCCAGCAGCCTCCCGGGTAGCTCCTACGAGCAGTACTTC,CASSLPGSSYEQYF
-,-,TRBV4-3,TRBJ2-7,TGCGCCAGCAGCCAAGATGCATCGGGACCGGCCTCCTACGAGCAGTACTTC,CASSQDASGPASYEQYF
many,-,TRBV6-2/TRBV6-3,TRBJ2-5,TGTGCCAGCAGTACGTCCCTAGAAGGACTCGCTAAAGAGACCCAGTACTTC,CASSTSLEGLAKETQYF
-,-,TRBV7-2,TRBJ2-6,TGTGCCGGCAGCTTATTTTTAGGAGCCAACGTGCTGACTTTC,CAGSLFLGANVLTF
few,-,TRBV6-5,TRBJ2-7,TGTGCCAGCAGTTACCCCAGCGAAGGATCCTACGAGCAGTACTTC,CASSYPSEGSYEQYF
many,TRBD1,TRBV20-1,TRBJ1-1,TGCAGTCCCTGGGACAGGGTGAACACTGAAGCTTTCTTT,CSPWDRVNTEAFF
few,-,TRBV13,TRBJ2-7,TGTGCCAGCAGCTTATCAGGGACCGAGCAGTACTTC,CASSLSGTEQYF
many,-,TRBV27,TRBJ2-7,TGTGCCAGCAGCCACGACCCGGGGTACGAGCAGTACTTC,CASSHDPGYEQYF
-,TRBD2,TRBV3-1,TRBJ2-7,TGTGCCAGCAGCCAAGCGACAGCGGGGGTTTCCTACGAGCAGTACTTC,CASSQATAGVSYEQYF
few,-,TRBV19,TRBJ2-1,TGTGCCAGTAGTCCAGGACAGCTCAATGAGCAGTTCTTC,CASSPGQLNEQFF
many,TRBD2,TRBV30,TRBJ2-7,TGTGCCTGGGGGCTAGCGGGAGTCTCCGAGCAGTACTTC,CAWGLAGVSEQYF
-,-,TRBV27,TRBJ1-2,TGTGCCAGCAGTTTATTAGGGGACGGTGACTATGGCTACACCTTC,CASSLLGDGDYGYTF
-,TRBD1,TRBV7-9,TRBJ2-5,TGTGCCAGCAGCTTTACAGGGGGCGCATATCAAGAGACCCAGTACTTC,CASSFTGGAYQETQYF
many,TRBD2,TRBV14,TRBJ2-5,TGTGCCAGCAGCCCCCGGCCGGGGGGGGCAGAGACCCAGTACTTC,CASSPRPGGAETQYF
many,TRBD2,TRBV4-3,TRBJ2-1,TGCGCCAGCAGCCAAACCGCGGGCGGGGGGGCCGGTGAGCAGTTCTTC,CASSQTAGGGAGEQFF
many,-,TRBV24-1,TRBJ2-3,TGTGCCACCAGTGATAATACAGGGTTTGCGCAGTATTTT,CATSDNTGFAQYF
many,-,TRBV7-9,TRBJ2-7,TGTGCCAGCAGCTTAGGGGAAACAGCCTACGAGCAGTACTTC,CASSLGETAYEQYF
few,TRBD1,TRBV4-1,TRBJ2-7,TGCGCCAGCAGCCAGGCGGACAGGGGATTATACGAGCAGTACTTC,CASSQADRGLYEQYF
-,-,TRBV24-1,TRBJ2-3,TGTGCCGCCAGTGACACAAGTATGCTTGAAAAGGAACCAGATACGCAGTATTTT,CAASDTSMLEKEPDTQYF
-,-,TRBV27,TRBJ2-7,TGTGCCAGCAGTTGGGGGGCAGGGCGGGAGCAGTACTTC,CASSWGAGREQYF
-,TRBD2,TRBV24-1,TRBJ2-1,TGTGCCACCAGTGATTTGACAGGACTAGCGGGCCAGCAGTTCTTC,CATSDLTGLAGQQFF